The 25 T cell receptor beta chains below all came from one sample that was sequenced in a study of blood T cells in healthy people across ages. A second PCR, run for roughly 7 to 12 cycles, used a sample-barcoded 5' primer plus a J-beta primer mix. TCRdb used MiXCR to reprocess the 5' RACE reads, holding one entry per CDR3 protein. This table has about 2 million distinct CDR3 sequences, less than 50% appearing once. The sequenced sample consisted of blood. The receptors derive from a woman between 40 and 50 years old in good health.

This chain joins TRBV28 and TRBJ1-1; no clear D. CDR3 length: 17 amino acids. Trimming shortened V by 10 bases and J by 0 bases, and 24 bases separated the two germline ends. Germline V CDR1 and CDR2: MDHEN, SYDVKM. CDR3 coding DNA: TGTGCCACCATAATCATCCGGACGGAGCTGATGAACACTGAAGCTTTCTTT. It encodes CATIIIRTELMNTEAFF. The full variable domain, in which reference TRBV28 and TRBJ1-1 provide the parts outside the CDR3, is DVKVTQSSRYLVKRTGEKVFLECVQDMDHENMFWYRQDPGLGLRLIYFSYDVKMKEKGDIPEGYSVSREKKERFSLILESASTNQTSMYLCATIIIRTELMNTEAFFGQGTRLTVV.

The gene calls are TRBV6-2 or TRBV6-3 and TRBJ2-7; D perhaps matches TRBD2 (5 bases). The ends were cut back, 8 bases at V and 0 bases at J, with 11 bases in the middle. This CDR3 is 13 amino acids long. CDR1 and CDR2 (germline): MNHEY, SVGEGT. The DNA of the CDR3 is TGTGCCAGCCATCGACTATCCTCCTACGAGCAGTACTTC. This encodes CASHRLSSYEQYF.

The chain uses TRBV27 and TRBJ1-4; possibly TRBD1 for D (6 bases). V lost 0 bases and J 7 bases, leaving 9 bases between the germline ends. Germline loops: CDR1 MNHEY, CDR2 SMNVEV (reference sequence). The CDR3 totals 14 residues. The CDR3: CASSLSSRGEKLFF. The CDR3 DNA sequence: TGTGCCAGCAGTTTATCTTCCAGGGGTGAAAAACTGTTTTTT.

CDR3 coding DNA: TGTGCCAGCAGTTATAGAAGGGTCTCAAGGTCCTACAATGAGCAGTTCTTC. As protein: CASSYRRVSRSYNEQFF. J is TRBJ2-1 and V is TRBV6-2 or TRBV6-3, with D uncertain. Germline V gene data show CDR1 as MNHEY and CDR2 as SVGEGT. Between the trimmed V and J ends, which lost 3 bases and 1 base, there was a span of 16 bases. CDR3 length: 17 residues.

CDR3 bases: TGCAGTGCTAGAGATCCCCCAGGGGGCCGTACACCCCTCCACTTT. It specifies CSARDPPGGRTPLHF. The rearrangement links TRBV20-1 to TRBJ1-6, with 8 bases matching TRBD1. The CDR3 contains 15 residues. Per germline, CDR1 DFQATT and CDR2 SNEGSKA (reference sequence). Trimming at V came to 0 bases and at J to 11 bases, leaving 9 bases not matched to a gene.

This clonotype occurred a few times. The gene calls are TRBV28 and TRBJ2-3; 13 positions match TRBD2. The germline V gene has CDR1 MDHEN and CDR2 SYDVKM. Trimming took 6 bases from V and 0 from J; bases not matched to a gene: 9. The CDR3 has 18 amino acids. DNA of the CDR3: TGTGCCAGCAGCTTGGGACTAGCGGGGAATCCTAGCACAGATACGCAGTATTTT. It is translated as CASSLGLAGNPSTDTQYF.

This clonotype was observed once. This chain joins TRBV7-2 and TRBJ2-3; D not resolved. Germline V gives CDR1 SGHTA, CDR2 FQGNSA. V was trimmed by 0 bases and J by 4 bases, leaving 14 bases between them. The CDR3 spans 16 residues. The CDR3 coding sequence is TGTGCCAGCAGCTTAGCTGGGCCCACAGCACCAGATACGCAGTATTTT. Amino acid sequence: CASSLAGPTAPDTQYF.

This chain joins TRBV2 and TRBJ2-3; D might be TRBD2 (5 bases). Trimming stripped 11 bases from V and 2 bases from J, with 14 bases between. The CDR3 consists of 13 residues. Germline lookup yields CDR1 SNHLY and CDR2 FYNNEI. The CDR3 DNA sequence: TGTGCCTCTCTAGAGGGAAACACAGATACGCAGTATTTT. Protein sequence: CASLEGNTDTQYF.

The CDR3 is CATSDPQGSWEQFF. CDR3 bases: TGTGCCACCAGTGATCCGCAGGGAAGCTGGGAGCAGTTCTTC. The chain joins TRBV24-1 to TRBJ2-1; maybe TRBD1 (5 bases). From germline, CDR1 is KGHDR and CDR2 SFDVKD. This CDR3 is 14 amino acids long. The ends were cut back, 3 bases at V and 10 bases at J, with 15 bases in the middle.

This clonotype has a handful of counts. The rearrangement links TRBV14 to TRBJ2-7, with no clear D. The DNA end favors TRBJ2-5, so the J call may be wrong. Germline V lookup: CDR1 SGHDN, CDR2 FVKESK. This CDR3 is built from 13 residues. CDR3 sequence: CASSFIAEETQYF. The CDR3 DNA reads as TGTGCCAGCAGCTTCATAGCAGAAGAGACCCAGTACTTC.

This clonotype was seen at least ten times. The chain joins TRBV28 to TRBJ2-5, with 11 nucleotides matching TRBD2. J lost 0 bases, V lost 4 bases, and 10 bases had no gene match. Germline-derived CDR1 and CDR2 are MDHEN and SYDVKM. This CDR3 spans 18 amino acids. In DNA, the CDR3 is TGTGCCAGCAGTTCCTCCCGACTAGCGGGGCGATACCAAGAGACCCAGTACTTC. Translated: CASSSSRLAGRYQETQYF.

This clonotype showed up just a few times. This sequence joins TRBV7-9 and TRBJ2-1; 8 bases map to TRBD1. In germline, CDR1 is SEHNR, CDR2 FQNEAQ (reference sequence). This CDR3 comprises 14 residues. Losses at the gene ends were 8 bases for V and 6 bases for J; bases not matched to a gene: 9. CDR3 nucleotides: TGTGCCAGCCAGATGGGACAGGTTACCAATGAGCAGTTCTTC. Translating it yields CASQMGQVTNEQFF.

The V gene is TRBV2, the J gene TRBJ2-1, with a tentative D call TRBD1 (6 bases). Germline V gene data show CDR1 as SNHLY and CDR2 as FYNNEI. This CDR3 is built from 13 residues. V lost 2 bases and J lost 4, with 6 bases in between. CDR3 sequence reads: CASSETGYNEQFF. The DNA of the CDR3 is TGTGCCAGCAGTGAAACAGGGTACAATGAGCAGTTCTTC.

The table lists this clonotype with a few counts. The chain joins TRBV7-2 to TRBJ2-1, with 15 bases that match TRBD2. The CDR3 length is 16 residues. The V gene end was trimmed by 2 bases and the J gene end by 7 bases; junction bases not matched to a gene: 3. Germline-derived CDR1 and CDR2 are SGHTA and FQGNSA. The CDR3 DNA follows: TGTGCCAGCAGCTTATGGACTAGCGGGGGGGGGAATGAGCAGTTCTTC. Amino acid sequence: CASSLWTSGGGNEQFF.

The chain carries TRBV27 and TRBJ1-2; D gene unclear. Germline CDR1 and CDR2: MNHEY and SMNVEV (reference sequence). This CDR3 region has 14 residues. V was cut by 5 bases and J by 8 bases, with 18 bases left in between. DNA for the CDR3: TGTGCCAGCAGTACGGGGAGCTGGTTTGGCGGCTACACCTTC. Protein sequence: CASSTGSWFGGYTF.

Only a few counts were recorded for this clonotype. The V gene is TRBV4-3, the J gene TRBJ2-1, with 7 nucleotides matching TRBD2. The CDR3 contains 16 residues. V shed 3 bases and J 7 bases; nucleotides not matched to a gene: 12. Germline V gene lookup returns CDR1 LGHNA and CDR2 YSLEER. The DNA of the CDR3 is TGCGCCAGCAGCCACCTTCTCCGGGACTACGCGAATGAGCAGTTCTTC. Protein: CASSHLLRDYANEQFF.

V and J are TRBV10-3 and TRBJ1-1; TRBD1 matches at 7 bases. The V gene end was trimmed by 3 bases and the J gene end by 4 bases; junction bases not matched to a gene: 5. From germline, CDR1 is ENHRY and CDR2 SYGVKD. The CDR3 contains 14 residues. In DNA form, the CDR3 reads TGTGCCATCAGTGACGGGACAGTAGGCACTGAAGCTTTCTTT. Its translation: CAISDGTVGTEAFF.

This sequence joins TRBV12-3 or TRBV12-4 and TRBJ2-5, with TRBD2 identical over 7 bases. The ends lost 4 bases at V and 5 bases at J; junction bases unmatched: 10. This CDR3 spans 15 amino acids. CDR3 nucleotide sequence: TGTGCCAGCAGTTACCAGGTGGGGGGAGGGGAGACCCAGTACTTC. Translating it yields CASSYQVGGGETQYF.

V usage is TRBV9 and J usage is TRBJ2-7, with TRBD1 matching 10 bases. Per germline, CDR1 SGDLS and CDR2 YYNGEE. Trimming cost V 3 bases and J 1 base; bases outside gene matches: 4. The CDR3 covers 15 residues. The CDR3 coding sequence is TGTGCCAGCAGCGGGGACAGGGGAGGGTCCTACGAGCAGTACTTC. The encoded protein is CASSGDRGGSYEQYF.

This clonotype was counted at least ten times. The J gene is TRBJ2-7, the V gene TRBV5-6; tentatively, D is TRBD2 (5 bases). This CDR3 is built from 12 residues. Germline lookup yields CDR1 SGHDT and CDR2 YYEEEE. Trimming took off 7 bases at V and 0 bases at J, with 8 bases between the two ends. CDR3 in amino acids: CASSGLSYEQYF. The CDR3 nucleotides are TGTGCCAGCTCCGGACTCTCCTACGAGCAGTACTTC.

To note about this clonotype: With a much larger clone just one base away, this may be a read error. In this CDR3 the conserved last residue, phenylalanine or tryptophan, is missing, so a read error is likely. The chain links TRBV3-1 to TRBJ2-1, with D possibly matching TRBD2 (5 bases). Germline CDR1 reads LGHDT; CDR2 reads YNNKEL (reference sequence). The V end lost 1 base, the J end lost 1 base, and 8 bases lay between the germline ends. The CDR3 has 15 residues. The CDR3 protein is CASSQGEFSYNEQFL. Here the CDR3 DNA reads TGTGCCAGCAGCCAAGGGGAGTTTTCCTACAATGAGCAGTTCTTA.

This clonotype was counted a few times. V gene TRBV6-6 combines with J gene TRBJ1-1; D might be TRBD1 (5 bases). CDR1 MNHNY and CDR2 SVGAGI come from the germline V gene (reference sequence). V dropped 7 bases and J dropped 2 bases, with 8 bases sitting between them. This CDR3 spans 12 amino acids. The CDR3 sequence: CASNQGNTEAFF. CDR3 nucleotide sequence: TGTGCCAGCAATCAGGGAAACACTGAAGCTTTCTTT.

This clonotype was seen more than once but under ten times. The chain links TRBV12-3 or TRBV12-4 to TRBJ2-1, with 11 bases fitting TRBD2. The CDR3 has 15 residues. Losses at the gene ends were 3 bases for V and 7 bases for J; bases not matched to a gene: 5. CDR3 protein: CASSFTSGGVNEQFF. CDR3 DNA: TGTGCCAGCAGTTTTACTAGCGGGGGTGTAAATGAGCAGTTCTTC.

This clonotype came up a few times. The chain employs TRBV24-1 and TRBJ2-5; 7 bases line up with TRBD2. The CDR3 runs 17 residues. V was clipped by 0 bases and J by 5 bases; unmatched bases: 11. Germline loops: CDR1 KGHDR, CDR2 SFDVKD. This chain's CDR3 is CATSDLARWLADETQYF. As DNA, the CDR3 is TGTGCCACCAGTGATTTGGCCCGGTGGCTAGCGGATGAGACCCAGTACTTC.

This chain uses TRBV7-2 with TRBJ2-3; TRBD2 matches at 10 bases. Germline trimming cut 3 bases from V and 3 bases from J; bases unmatched to any gene: 6. Germline values: CDR1 SGHTA, CDR2 FQGNSA. The CDR3 totals 16 residues. CDR3 in amino acids: CASSFTSGDWTDTQYF. As DNA, the CDR3 is TGTGCCAGCAGCTTTACTAGCGGGGATTGGACAGATACGCAGTATTTT.